The clone carrying this T cell receptor beta chain was counted only a few times. What it binds is not known. Among the donors, all were healthy bone marrow donors. The CDR3 extends over 16 amino acids. Germline V gene sequence: CDR1 SGHNT, CDR2 YYREEE (reference sequence). V lost 0 bases to trimming and J lost 0 bases, with 13 bases between them. PCR used 60 Vbeta primers and 13 Jbeta primers. Produced via immunoSEQ multiplex PCR; TCRdb's table is partial and in-frame only. The data show 180,000 or so clones, roughly 8.7% seen once. This entry comes from a study of cytomegalovirus exposure and HLA in healthy donors. Overall study findings and caveats: One variant, a missense change in DCLRE1C, was linked in a later analysis to TCR beta V- and J-gene trimming. It has been reported that TCR beta sequences accurately predicted the HLA-A and HLA-B alleles of most subjects. The CMV antigen specificity of a few CMV-associated chains was confirmed through in vitro analysis.

The source is a woman aged 25 to 45 in good health and CMV-seropositive. The gene calls are TRBV5-4 and TRBJ2-7; D gene unclear. The sequencing sample was made of PBMCs. The DNA of the CDR3 is TGTGCCAGCAGCTTGGGAGGTCGAGTAAGCTCCTACGAGCAGTACTTC. Translation gives CASSLGGRVSSYEQYF. The full variable domain, rest sourced from reference TRBV5-4 and TRBJ2-7, is ETGVTQSPTHLIKTRGQQVTLRCSSQSGHNTVSWYQQALGQGPQFIFQYYREEENGRGNFPPRFSGLQFPNYSSELNVNALELDDSALYLCASSLGGRVSSYEQYFGPGTRLTVT.